A selection of T cell receptor beta chains follows, all from one sample in a study of T cells in Graves' hyperthyroidism and ophthalmopathy. A single record per CDR3 protein comes from TCRdb applying MiXCR to the multiplex PCR reads. The sample has some 570,000 distinct CDR3 sequences, 14% seen once. The sequencing input was blood. The receptors were gathered from a woman aged 18-29 years with Graves' ophthalmopathy. The CDR3 runs from the conserved cysteine through the conserved F or W. D genes are given only for firm matches. Size is omitted from some rows. Given values are once, few, many or a class for expanded clones.

V gene: TRBV5-5; clone size: few; D gene: TRBD1; J gene: TRBJ1-6; CDR3 DNA: TGTGCCAGCAGCTTGGTGCGGACAGGGTTTTCACCCCTCCACTTT; CDR3 protein: CASSLVRTGFSPLHF
V gene: TRBV3-1; clone size: few; D gene: NA; J gene: TRBJ1-1; CDR3 DNA: TGTGCCAGCAGCCAACAGGGTATGGGAAACACTGAAGCTTTCTTT; CDR3 protein: CASSQQGMGNTEAFF
V gene: TRBV5-1; clone size: NA; D gene: TRBD1; J gene: TRBJ2-5; CDR3 DNA: TGCGCCAGCAGCTTGGCCACGACAGGGCAAGAGACCCAGTACTTC; CDR3 protein: CASSLATTGQETQYF
V gene: TRBV28; clone size: many; D gene: NA; J gene: TRBJ1-2; CDR3 DNA: TGTGCCAGCAGTTACGGGCGCAACTATGGCTACACCTTC; CDR3 protein: CASSYGRNYGYTF
V gene: TRBV27; clone size: few; D gene: NA; J gene: TRBJ1-1; CDR3 DNA: TGTGCCAGCAGTTTTTCTATGACAGCGAGCACTGAAGCTTTCTTT; CDR3 protein: CASSFSMTASTEAFF
V gene: TRBV15; clone size: NA; D gene: TRBD1; J gene: TRBJ1-2; CDR3 DNA: TGTGCCACACAACAGGGGCTAAACTATGGCTACACCTTC; CDR3 protein: CATQQGLNYGYTF
V gene: TRBV28; clone size: many; D gene: TRBD1; J gene: TRBJ2-5; CDR3 DNA: TGTGCCAGCAGCCCCGTCGGACAGGGACAGACCCAGTACTTC; CDR3 protein: CASSPVGQGQTQYF
V gene: TRBV28; clone size: many; D gene: NA; J gene: TRBJ2-7; CDR3 DNA: TGTGCCAGCAGTCTGAACCCGAATCACAAGCAGTACTTC; CDR3 protein: CASSLNPNHKQYF
V gene: TRBV11-3; clone size: many; D gene: NA; J gene: TRBJ1-1; CDR3 DNA: TGTGCCAGCAGCTTAGCGGGGCTGGACACTGAAGCTTTCTTT; CDR3 protein: CASSLAGLDTEAFF
V gene: TRBV7-9; clone size: many; D gene: NA; J gene: TRBJ2-7; CDR3 DNA: TGTGCCAGCAGCAACGAGCGGCGGAAAGACTACGAGCAGTACTTC; CDR3 protein: CASSNERRKDYEQYF
V gene: TRBV5-1; clone size: many; D gene: NA; J gene: TRBJ2-1; CDR3 DNA: TGCGCCAGCAGCTCGAGGGGGGCTAGCGAAAACAATGAGCAGTTCTTC; CDR3 protein: CASSSRGASENNEQFF
V gene: TRBV6-2/TRBV6-3; clone size: many; D gene: NA; J gene: TRBJ2-7; CDR3 DNA: TGTGCCAGCCCCAAGGCCTACGAGCAGTACTTC; CDR3 protein: CASPKAYEQYF
V gene: TRBV30; clone size: many; D gene: NA; J gene: TRBJ2-7; CDR3 DNA: TGTGCCTGGAGTGTAGCGGTTAACTACGAGCAGTACTTC; CDR3 protein: CAWSVAVNYEQYF
V gene: TRBV6-2/TRBV6-3; clone size: many; D gene: NA; J gene: TRBJ1-5; CDR3 DNA: TGTGCCAGCAGTTACACGAACGGGAATCAGCCCCAGCATTTT; CDR3 protein: CASSYTNGNQPQHF
V gene: TRBV7-2; clone size: many; D gene: NA; J gene: TRBJ2-2; CDR3 DNA: TGTGCCAGCAGCCTTCACTATGATGTCGGGGAGCTGTTTTTT; CDR3 protein: CASSLHYDVGELFF
V gene: TRBV7-9; clone size: few; D gene: TRBD1; J gene: TRBJ2-7; CDR3 DNA: TGTGCCAGCAGCACCCGGGACAGGGGTCCCCTATACGAGCAGTACTTC; CDR3 protein: CASSTRDRGPLYEQYF
V gene: TRBV7-2; clone size: NA; D gene: NA; J gene: TRBJ1-2; CDR3 DNA: TGTGCCAGCAGCTTACTCCCCCTCGATGGCTACACCTTC; CDR3 protein: CASSLLPLDGYTF
V gene: TRBV30; clone size: many; D gene: NA; J gene: TRBJ2-2; CDR3 DNA: TGTGCCTGGAGTCTAGCCGGGAGCACCGGGGAGCTGTTTTTT; CDR3 protein: CAWSLAGSTGELFF
V gene: TRBV7-2; clone size: many; D gene: TRBD1; J gene: TRBJ2-5; CDR3 DNA: TGTGCCAGCAGCACGGGACAGCTTAAGACCCAGTACTTC; CDR3 protein: CASSTGQLKTQYF
V gene: TRBV7-9; clone size: NA; D gene: TRBD1; J gene: TRBJ1-2; CDR3 DNA: TGTGCCAGCAGCTTAAACCCCTGGACAGGGGACGGCTACACCTTC; CDR3 protein: CASSLNPWTGDGYTF
V gene: TRBV4-1; clone size: few; D gene: NA; J gene: TRBJ2-2; CDR3 DNA: TGCGCCAGCAGCCAGCCGGGGGGCGGGAAGAACACCGGGGAGCTGTTTTTT; CDR3 protein: CASSQPGGGKNTGELFF
V gene: TRBV7-2; clone size: many; D gene: NA; J gene: TRBJ1-6; CDR3 DNA: TGTGCCAGCAGCTTACCAGGGTTTCGGTCACCCCTCCACTTT; CDR3 protein: CASSLPGFRSPLHF
V gene: TRBV30; clone size: many; D gene: NA; J gene: TRBJ2-3; CDR3 DNA: TGTGCCTGGACACAGTCCAGCACAGATACGCAGTATTTT; CDR3 protein: CAWTQSSTDTQYF
V gene: TRBV20-1; clone size: many; D gene: NA; J gene: TRBJ2-7; CDR3 DNA: TGCAGTGCTAGGAGCAGGGGCAGGTGGTACGAGCAGTACTTC; CDR3 protein: CSARSRGRWYEQYF
V gene: TRBV2; clone size: many; D gene: TRBD2; J gene: TRBJ2-5; CDR3 DNA: TGTGCCAGCAGCCCAAGCGGGATGCAAGAGACCCAGTACTTC; CDR3 protein: CASSPSGMQETQYF
V gene: TRBV7-6; clone size: many; D gene: TRBD2; J gene: TRBJ2-1; CDR3 DNA: TGTGCCAGCAGCTTAAGACCTTTGCGAGCGGGAGGCAATGAGCAGTTCTTC; CDR3 protein: CASSLRPLRAGGNEQFF
V gene: TRBV20-1; clone size: NA; D gene: TRBD2; J gene: TRBJ2-4; CDR3 DNA: TGCAGTGCCGGGGACGGTAGCGGGACCAAAAACATTCAGTACTTC; CDR3 protein: CSAGDGSGTKNIQYF
V gene: TRBV2; clone size: many; D gene: TRBD2; J gene: TRBJ2-2; CDR3 DNA: TGTGCCAGCAGTGAAACGACTAGCGGGAGGGCCAGCGGGGAGCTGTTTTTT; CDR3 protein: CASSETTSGRASGELFF
V gene: TRBV20-1; clone size: many; D gene: TRBD1; J gene: TRBJ1-6; CDR3 DNA: TGCAGTGTACAGGGGGCGGATTCACCCCTCCACTTT; CDR3 protein: CSVQGADSPLHF
V gene: TRBV3-1; clone size: many; D gene: NA; J gene: TRBJ2-1; CDR3 DNA: TGTGCCAGCAGCCAAGGGGGGTCGGCTGAGCAGTTCTTC; CDR3 protein: CASSQGGSAEQFF
V gene: TRBV30; clone size: NA; D gene: TRBD1; J gene: TRBJ1-3; CDR3 DNA: TGTGCCTGGAGTGTCGGACAGGACACCATATATTTT; CDR3 protein: CAWSVGQDTIYF
V gene: TRBV7-2; clone size: few; D gene: NA; J gene: TRBJ1-5; CDR3 DNA: TGTGCCAGCAGCTTTACTGGTCAGCCCCAGCATTTT; CDR3 protein: CASSFTGQPQHF